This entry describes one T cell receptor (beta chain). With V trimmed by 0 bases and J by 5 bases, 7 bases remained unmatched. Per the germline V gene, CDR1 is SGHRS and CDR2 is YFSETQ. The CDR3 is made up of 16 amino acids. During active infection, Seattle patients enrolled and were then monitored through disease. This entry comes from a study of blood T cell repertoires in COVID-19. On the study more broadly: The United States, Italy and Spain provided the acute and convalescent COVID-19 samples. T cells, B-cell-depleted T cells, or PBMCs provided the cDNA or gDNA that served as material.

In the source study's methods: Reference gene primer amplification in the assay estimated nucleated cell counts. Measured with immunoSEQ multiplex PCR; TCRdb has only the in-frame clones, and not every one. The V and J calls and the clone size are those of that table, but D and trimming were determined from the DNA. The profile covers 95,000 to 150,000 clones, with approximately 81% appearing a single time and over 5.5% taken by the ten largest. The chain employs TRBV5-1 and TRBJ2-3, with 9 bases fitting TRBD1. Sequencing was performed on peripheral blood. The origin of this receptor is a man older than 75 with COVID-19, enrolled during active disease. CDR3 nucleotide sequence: TGCGCCAGCAGCTTGGCTCTGACAGGGGGAGGAGATACGCAGTATTTT. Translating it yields CASSLALTGGGDTQYF.